These 25 T cell receptor beta chains were all obtained from the same sample, sequenced in a study of memory CD4+ T cells and cytomegalovirus serostatus. The sort gate was single viable CD3+CD4+CD8-CD45RO+ cells for memory CD4+ T cells. Produced via immunoSEQ multiplex PCR; TCRdb's table is partial and in-frame only. Seen here are roughly 40,000 clones, 79% observed once, and the top ten hold about 1.1%. Sequenced input: memory CD4+ T cells from blood. All receptors derive from an adult in good health and CMV-seronegative.

The CDR3 region is CASSRRGGTNTEAFF. The CDR3 DNA follows: TGTGCCAGCAGCCGACGGGGGGGGACGAACACTGAAGCTTTCTTT. J is TRBJ1-1 and V is TRBV6-6, with a possible D match to TRBD1 (5 bases). Trimming cost V 6 bases and J 1 base, with 15 bases left between them. The CDR3 is made up of 15 amino acids. Germline CDR1 reads MNHNY; CDR2 reads SVGAGI (reference sequence).

This clone has more than one count but fewer than ten. The chain links TRBV5-1 to TRBJ1-2, with TRBD1 matching over 9 bases. This CDR3 comprises 15 residues. With 4 bases clipped from V and 4 bases from J, the junction kept 8 bases outside the gene matches. Per the germline V gene, CDR1 is SGHRS and CDR2 is YFSETQ. In DNA form, the CDR3 reads TGCGCCAGCAGCCTGGGACAGGGACGGGGCTATGGCTACACCTTC. This translates into CASSLGQGRGYGYTF.

This chain joins TRBV5-4 and TRBJ2-1, with D perhaps given as TRBD1 or TRBD2 (5 bases each). This CDR3 is 17 amino acids long. Per the germline V gene, CDR1 is SGHNT and CDR2 is YYREEE (reference sequence). The V end lost 4 bases, the J end lost 0 bases, and 17 bases lay between the germline ends. In DNA, the CDR3 is TGTGCCAGCAGCCCAACCGGGACCATCGCCTCCTACAATGAGCAGTTCTTC. It codes for CASSPTGTIASYNEQFF. Supplemented by reference TRBV5-4 and TRBJ2-1, the full variable domain reads ETGVTQSPTHLIKTRGQQVTLRCSSQSGHNTVSWYQQALGQGPQFIFQYYREEENGRGNFPPRFSGLQFPNYSSELNVNALELDDSALYLCASSPTGTIASYNEQFFGPGTRLTVL.

The chain uses TRBV7-9 and TRBJ2-1, with TRBD2 as a possible D gene (5 bases). The CDR3 totals 16 residues. CDR1 is SEHNR, CDR2 FQNEAQ, per germline (reference sequence). Between the trimmed V and J ends, which lost 3 bases and 0 bases, there was a span of 12 bases. Written as DNA, the CDR3 is TGTGCCAGCAGCTTGCGCCGGGATGACTCCTACAATGAGCAGTTCTTC. Protein sequence: CASSLRRDDSYNEQFF.

Comments on this clone: At the DNA level, this CDR3 is encoded by other sequences in the same sample as well. V gene TRBV2 combines with J gene TRBJ1-2; perhaps TRBD1 as D (6 bases). This CDR3 is built from 13 residues. Trimming took off 5 bases at V and 2 bases at J, with 9 bases between the two ends. The germline gives CDR1 SNHLY, CDR2 FYNNEI. CDR3 DNA sequence: TGTGCCAGCAGTCAGGGGTCAAACTATGGCTACACCTTC. Translated: CASSQGSNYGYTF.

V gene TRBV21-1 combines with J gene TRBJ1-1; the table's D call, TRBD1, has no DNA check behind it. TRBV21-1 is a known pseudogene. This CDR3 contains 14 residues. In DNA, the CDR3 is TGTGCCAGCAGGAAGGGACAGCAGAACACTGAAGCTTTCTTT. Its protein is CASRKGQQNTEAFF.

As DNA, the CDR3 is TGTGCCAGCAGCTTGGGGGACAGGGTTAACTATGGCTACACCTTC. Translated, it gives CASSLGDRVNYGYTF. This chain joins TRBV5-6 and TRBJ1-2, with 9 bases lining up with TRBD1. This CDR3 region has 15 residues. The junction had 1 base not matched to a gene; V was cut back by 0 bases and J by 1 base. Germline V lookup: CDR1 SGHDT, CDR2 YYEEEE. Looking up the rest from reference TRBV5-6 and TRBJ1-2 gives the full variable domain: DAGVTQSPTHLIKTRGQQVTLRCSPKSGHDTVSWYQQALGQGPQFIFQYYEEEERQRGNFPDRFSGHQFPNYSSELNVNALLLGDSALYLCASSLGDRVNYGYTFGSGTRLTVV.

CDR3 nucleotide sequence: TGTGCCAGCAGCAACCCTAGCGGGGGCGGCAGAGACGAGCAGTACTTC. Encoded protein: CASSNPSGGGRDEQYF. The rearrangement joins TRBV5-5 to TRBJ2-7, with 10 bases fitting TRBD2. CDR1 and CDR2 from the germline V gene are SGHKS and YYEKEE (reference sequence). V trimming: 4 bases; J trimming: 5 bases; junction bases outside the gene matches: 12. The CDR3 loop spans 16 amino acids.

This chain uses TRBV6-1 with TRBJ1-1, with D possibly TRBD1 on 5 matching bases. V was trimmed by 5 bases and J by 4 bases, leaving 14 bases between them. CDR3 length equals 14 residues. CDR1 and CDR2 (germline): MNHNS, SASEGT. DNA of the CDR3: TGTGCCAGCAGTTTTCAGGGTTCGGGCACTGAAGCTTTCTTT. Protein product: CASSFQGSGTEAFF.

The chain is built from TRBV2 and TRBJ2-3; 9 nucleotides match TRBD2. Trimming at V came to 5 bases and at J to 6 bases, leaving 6 bases not matched to a gene. Germline CDR1 SNHLY, CDR2 FYNNEI. The CDR3 runs to 14 residues. The CDR3 is CASSIGTSSDTQYF. The CDR3 nucleotides read TGTGCCAGCAGTATCGGGACTAGCTCCGATACGCAGTATTTT.

V gene TRBV27 combines with J gene TRBJ2-2, with unresolved D. This CDR3 comprises 13 residues. Deletions cut 3 bases from V and 5 bases from J, with 7 bases between. The germline V gene encodes CDR1 MNHEY and CDR2 SMNVEV (reference sequence). DNA for the CDR3: TGTGCCAGCAGTTTTTCCAGAACCGGGGAGCTGTTTTTT. Its translation is CASSFSRTGELFF.

The J gene is TRBJ2-5, the V gene TRBV5-1; no reliable D call. This CDR3 spans 13 amino acids. V lost 4 bases and J 5 bases, leaving 12 bases between the germline ends. The germline CDR1 and CDR2 sequences are SGHRS and YFSETQ. CDR3 bases: TGCGCCAGCAGCGCTGACCGAGTTGAGACCCAGTACTTC. This translates into CASSADRVETQYF.

The chain couples TRBV9 to TRBJ2-1; D uncertain. Trimming removed 3 bases at V and 0 bases at J, with 13 bases between. The CDR3 covers 16 residues. Looked up from germline, CDR1 is SGDLS and CDR2 is YYNGEE. The CDR3 protein is CASSGQDGSSYNEQFF. In DNA form, the CDR3 reads TGTGCCAGCAGCGGTCAAGACGGAAGCTCCTACAATGAGCAGTTCTTC.

J is TRBJ2-1 and V is TRBV5-4; 16 bases map to TRBD2. The CDR3 totals 18 residues. The germline V gene encodes CDR1 SGHNT and CDR2 YYREEE (reference sequence). J was trimmed by 8 bases and V by 4 bases; bases with no gene match: 12. In DNA form, the CDR3 reads TGTGCCAGCAGCCACCTAACCGGGACTAGCGGGAGGGGAGATGAGCAGTTCTTC. This codes for CASSHLTGTSGRGDEQFF.

This chain joins TRBV10-2 and TRBJ1-3; D is possibly TRBD1 (5 bases). Germline values: CDR1 WSHSY, CDR2 SAAADI. Trimming took 4 bases from V and 7 from J, leaving 14 bases between them. This CDR3 contains 14 residues. The CDR3 sequence: CASSVTGFGNTIYF. In nucleotides, the CDR3 is TGCGCCAGCAGTGTCACAGGTTTTGGGAACACCATATATTTT.

The chain couples TRBV7-8 to TRBJ2-2; D gene unclear. The CDR3 covers 17 residues. CDR1 and CDR2 (germline): SGHVS, FQNEAQ. V dropped 5 bases and J dropped 4 bases, with 20 bases sitting between them. The CDR3 DNA reads TGTGCCAGCAGCGACCCTTCTAGAAACCGTGGCACCGGGGAGCTGTTTTTT. Amino acids: CASSDPSRNRGTGELFF.

V and J are TRBV10-1 and TRBJ1-2, with D perhaps TRBD1 (5 bases). V was trimmed by 5 bases and J by 4 bases, leaving 17 bases between them. Per the germline V gene, CDR1 is WNHNN and CDR2 is SYGVQD (reference sequence). The CDR3 is 15 residues long. The CDR3 loop is CASSHSPGRVYGYTF. CDR3 nucleotide sequence: TGCGCCAGCAGTCACAGTCCCGGCAGGGTCTATGGCTACACCTTC.

The chain carries TRBV6-5 and TRBJ1-2, with 10 bases matching TRBD1. Per germline, CDR1 MNHEY and CDR2 SVGAGI. The CDR3 has 14 residues. Losses at the gene ends were 4 bases for V and 8 bases for J; bases not matched to a gene: 7. CDR3 nucleotide sequence: TGTGCCAGCAGTTCGACAGGGGGCGCGGAGGGCTACACCTTC. Its translation: CASSSTGGAEGYTF.

The V and J genes are TRBV2 and TRBJ2-7, with 9 bases identical to TRBD1. Trimming cost V 6 bases and J 3 bases; bases outside gene matches: 3. This CDR3 is built from 13 residues. In germline, CDR1 is SNHLY, CDR2 FYNNEI. The CDR3 region is CASSRDRVYEQYF. CDR3 DNA sequence: TGTGCCAGCAGCCGGGACAGGGTCTACGAGCAGTACTTC.

The V call is TRBV5-1, the J call TRBJ1-5, with unresolved D. The CDR3 sequence is 13 residues long. The germline CDR1 and CDR2 sequences are SGHRS and YFSETQ. The V end lost 2 bases, the J end lost 7 bases, and 10 bases lay between the germline ends. The CDR3 sequence is CASSLLPEQPQHF. CDR3 nucleotides: TGCGCCAGCAGCTTACTCCCTGAGCAGCCCCAGCATTTT.

The chain couples TRBV7-2 to TRBJ2-1, with 8 bases fitting TRBD2. V gave up 5 bases and J gave up 9 bases; unmatched junction bases: 6. Per germline, CDR1 SGHTA and CDR2 FQGNSA. The length of the CDR3 is 13 residues. CDR3 in DNA: TGTGCCAGCAGCGAGATGAGCGGGAGTGAGCAGTTCTTC. Residues: CASSEMSGSEQFF.

The gene calls are TRBV21-1 and TRBJ2-7; TRBD2 is taken as the D call from the table, unchecked against the DNA. TRBV21-1 is termed a pseudogene. The CDR3 has 18 amino acids. CDR3 in amino acids: CASSKGRTSGPRSYEQYF. The CDR3 DNA is TGTGCCAGCAGCAAAGGGAGGACTAGCGGTCCTCGGTCCTACGAGCAGTACTTC.

V usage is TRBV18 and J usage is TRBJ1-2, with a tentative D call TRBD1 (6 bases). CDR3 size: 14 residues. CDR1 and CDR2 (germline): KGHSH, LQKENI. V was trimmed by 0 bases and J by 4 bases, leaving 9 bases between them. The CDR3 loop reads CASSPPSGAYGYTF. In DNA, the CDR3 is TGTGCCAGCTCACCACCGTCAGGGGCCTATGGCTACACCTTC.

The rearrangement uses TRBV6-6 and TRBJ2-7; D is undetermined. The germline V and J ends were trimmed by 7 bases and 3 bases, with 16 bases remaining between them. The CDR3 length is 14 residues. Germline CDR1 reads MNHNY; CDR2 reads SVGAGI (reference sequence). CDR3 loop: CASKVAGSNYEQYF. Written as DNA, the CDR3 is TGTGCCAGCAAAGTGGCCGGGTCGAACTACGAGCAGTACTTC.

This CDR3 reads CASSWLAGGAEQYF. The CDR3 bases are TGTGCCAGCAGCTGGCTAGCGGGAGGCGCCGAGCAGTACTTC. V and J are TRBV5-6 and TRBJ2-7, with TRBD2 matching 11 bases. Germline CDR1 reads SGHDT; CDR2 reads YYEEEE. The CDR3 totals 14 residues. The V gene end was trimmed by 3 bases and the J gene end by 6 bases; junction bases not matched to a gene: 5.